This TCR beta chain was retrieved from a study of tumor-infiltrating lymphocytes in localized non-small cell lung cancer. Across the whole study: Tumor tissue and non-adjacent uninvolved lung came from each patient.

Generated by immunoSEQ multiplex PCR, the TCRdb table keeps only in-frame clones and is missing some. The table records over 15,000 clones, roughly three quarters of them present only once. Germline lookup yields CDR1 MNHNY and CDR2 SVGAGI (reference sequence). The V end was cut by 7 bases, the J end by 0 bases, with 12 bases between. The CDR3 length is 15 residues. The V gene is TRBV6-6, the J gene TRBJ2-2; D is perhaps TRBD2 (5 bases). This TCR derives from a human donor with non-small cell lung cancer. Sequencing was carried out using lung tumor tissue. Written as DNA, the CDR3 is TGTGCCAGCACCAGCAGCGGAGCGAACACCGGGGAGCTGTTTTTT. This encodes CASTSSGANTGELFF.